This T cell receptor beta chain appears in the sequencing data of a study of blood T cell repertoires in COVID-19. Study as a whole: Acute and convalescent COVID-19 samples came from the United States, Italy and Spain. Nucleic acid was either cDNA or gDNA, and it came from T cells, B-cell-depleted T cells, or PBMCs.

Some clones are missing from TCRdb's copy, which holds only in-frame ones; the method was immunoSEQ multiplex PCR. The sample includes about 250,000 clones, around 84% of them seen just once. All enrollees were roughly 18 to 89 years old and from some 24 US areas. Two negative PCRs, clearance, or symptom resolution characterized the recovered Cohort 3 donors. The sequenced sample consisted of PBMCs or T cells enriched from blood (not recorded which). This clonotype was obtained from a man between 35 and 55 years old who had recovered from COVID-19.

The CDR3: CASSLRWGLLSEQYF. CDR3 nucleotide sequence: TGTGCCAGCAGTTTGAGGTGGGGCCTTCTCTCCGAGCAGTACTTC. This chain uses TRBV27 with TRBJ2-7; tentative D call: TRBD1 (5 bases). CDR1 and CDR2 from the germline V gene are MNHEY and SMNVEV (reference sequence). The CDR3 is 15 amino acids. Between the trimmed V and J ends, which lost 3 bases and 6 bases, there was a span of 18 bases.